This T cell receptor beta chain was retrieved from a study of CD8+CD57+ T cells in acquired aplastic anemia. The use of genomic DNA as template underpinned the TCR beta VDJ and CDR3 profiling. Each CDR3 protein is one row after TCRdb ran MiXCR on the reads. The sample lists about 220,000 distinct CDR3 sequences, 30% to 40% occurring once. In its sample, this clonotype was seen many times. Sequenced input: sorted CD4+, CD8+, or CD8+CD57+ T cells (not recorded which) from PBMCs. The origin of this receptor is a human donor in good health, serving as a control.

CDR3 in amino acids: CSAPSGGAYEQYF. CDR3 DNA: TGCAGTGCTCCCAGCGGGGGGGCCTACGAGCAGTACTTC. The V gene is TRBV20-1, the J gene TRBJ2-7; the match to TRBD2 covers 10 bases. The CDR3 is 13 amino acids. Trimming removed 5 bases from V and 2 bases from J; junction bases left unmatched: 3. The germline gives CDR1 DFQATT, CDR2 SNEGSKA (reference sequence).